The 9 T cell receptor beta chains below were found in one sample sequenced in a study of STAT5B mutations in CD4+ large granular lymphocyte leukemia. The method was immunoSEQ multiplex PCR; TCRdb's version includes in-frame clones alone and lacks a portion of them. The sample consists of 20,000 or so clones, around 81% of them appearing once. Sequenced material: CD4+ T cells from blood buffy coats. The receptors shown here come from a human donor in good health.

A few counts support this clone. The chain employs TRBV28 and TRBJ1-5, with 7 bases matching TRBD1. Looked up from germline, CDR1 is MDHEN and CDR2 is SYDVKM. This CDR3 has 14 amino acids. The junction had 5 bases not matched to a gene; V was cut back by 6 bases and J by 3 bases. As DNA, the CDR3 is TGTGCCAGCAGGTCGGACAGGCACAATCAGCCCCAGCATTTT. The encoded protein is CASRSDRHNQPQHF.

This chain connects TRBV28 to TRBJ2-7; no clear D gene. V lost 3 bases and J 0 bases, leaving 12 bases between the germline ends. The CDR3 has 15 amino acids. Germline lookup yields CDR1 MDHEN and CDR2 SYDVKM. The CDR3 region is CASSFRDLYSYEQYF. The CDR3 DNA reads TGTGCCAGCAGTTTTAGAGACTTATACTCCTACGAGCAGTACTTC.

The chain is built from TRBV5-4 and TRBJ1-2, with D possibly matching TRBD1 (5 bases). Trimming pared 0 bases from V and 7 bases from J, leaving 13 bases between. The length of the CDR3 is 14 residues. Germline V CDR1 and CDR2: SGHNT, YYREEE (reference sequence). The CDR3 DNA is TGTGCCAGCAGCTTGGACGTTTCAGGGAGTGGCTACACCTTC. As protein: CASSLDVSGSGYTF.

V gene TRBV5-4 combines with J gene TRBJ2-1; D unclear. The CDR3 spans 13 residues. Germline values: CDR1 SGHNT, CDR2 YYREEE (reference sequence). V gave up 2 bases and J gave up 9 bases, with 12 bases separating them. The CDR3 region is CASSLNSRIEQFF. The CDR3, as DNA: TGTGCCAGCAGCTTAAATTCCAGGATTGAGCAGTTCTTC.

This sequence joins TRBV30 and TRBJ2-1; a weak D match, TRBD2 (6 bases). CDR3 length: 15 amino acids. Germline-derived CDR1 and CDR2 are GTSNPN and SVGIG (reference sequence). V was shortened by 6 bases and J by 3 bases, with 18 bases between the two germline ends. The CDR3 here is CACGRRGRGYNEQFF. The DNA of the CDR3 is TGTGCCTGCGGCCGGAGGGGTCGGGGCTACAATGAGCAGTTCTTC.

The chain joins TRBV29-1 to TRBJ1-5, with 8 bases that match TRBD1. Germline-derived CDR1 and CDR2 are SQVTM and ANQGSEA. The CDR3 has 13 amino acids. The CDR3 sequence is CSAQDRVNQPQHF. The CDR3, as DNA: TGCAGTGCCCAGGACAGGGTAAATCAGCCCCAGCATTTT.

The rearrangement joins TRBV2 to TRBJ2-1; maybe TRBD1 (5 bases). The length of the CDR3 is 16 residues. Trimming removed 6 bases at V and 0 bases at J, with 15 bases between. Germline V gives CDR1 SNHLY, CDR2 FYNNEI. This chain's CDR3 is CASSSLARASYNEQFF. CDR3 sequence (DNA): TGTGCCAGCAGCTCTTTAGCCAGGGCCTCCTACAATGAGCAGTTCTTC.

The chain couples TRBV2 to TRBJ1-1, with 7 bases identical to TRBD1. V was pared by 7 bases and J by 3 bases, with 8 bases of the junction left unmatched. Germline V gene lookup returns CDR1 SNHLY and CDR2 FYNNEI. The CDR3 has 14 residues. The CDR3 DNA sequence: TGTGCCAGCAACTTACAGGGGCATTACACTGAAGCTTTCTTT. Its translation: CASNLQGHYTEAFF.

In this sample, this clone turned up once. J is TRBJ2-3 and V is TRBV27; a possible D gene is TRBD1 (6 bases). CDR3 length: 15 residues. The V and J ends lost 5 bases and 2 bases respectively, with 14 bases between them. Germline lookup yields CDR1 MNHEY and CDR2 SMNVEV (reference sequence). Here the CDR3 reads CASSQGWLDTDTQYF. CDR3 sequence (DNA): TGTGCCAGCAGTCAGGGGTGGCTAGACACAGATACGCAGTATTTT.